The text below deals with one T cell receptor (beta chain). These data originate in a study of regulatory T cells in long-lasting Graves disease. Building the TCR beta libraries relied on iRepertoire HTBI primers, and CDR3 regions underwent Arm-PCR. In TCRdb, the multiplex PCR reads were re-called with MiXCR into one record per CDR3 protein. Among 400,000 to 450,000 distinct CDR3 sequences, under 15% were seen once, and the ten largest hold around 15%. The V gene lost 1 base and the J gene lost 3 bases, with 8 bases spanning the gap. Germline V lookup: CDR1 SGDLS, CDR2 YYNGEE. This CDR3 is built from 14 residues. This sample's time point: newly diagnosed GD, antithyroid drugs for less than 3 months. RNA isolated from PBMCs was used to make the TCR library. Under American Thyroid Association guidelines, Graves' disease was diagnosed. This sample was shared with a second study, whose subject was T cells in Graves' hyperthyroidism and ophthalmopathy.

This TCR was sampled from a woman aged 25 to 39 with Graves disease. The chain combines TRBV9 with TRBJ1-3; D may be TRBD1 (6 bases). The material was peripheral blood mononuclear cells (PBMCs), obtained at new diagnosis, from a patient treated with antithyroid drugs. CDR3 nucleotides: TGTGCCAGCAGCGTACAGGGGAGTGGAAACACCATATATTTT. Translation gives CASSVQGSGNTIYF.